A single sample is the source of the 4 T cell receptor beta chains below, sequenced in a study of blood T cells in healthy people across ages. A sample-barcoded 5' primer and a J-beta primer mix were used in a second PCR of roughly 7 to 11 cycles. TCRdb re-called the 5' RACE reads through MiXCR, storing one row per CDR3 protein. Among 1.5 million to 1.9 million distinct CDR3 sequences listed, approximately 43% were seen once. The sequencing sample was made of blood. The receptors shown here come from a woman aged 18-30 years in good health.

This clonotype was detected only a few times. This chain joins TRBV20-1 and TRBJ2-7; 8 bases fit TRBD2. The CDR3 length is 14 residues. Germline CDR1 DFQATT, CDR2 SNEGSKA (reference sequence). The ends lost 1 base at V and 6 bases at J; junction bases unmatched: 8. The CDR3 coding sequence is TGCAGTGCTAGAGTCGGGACTAGAGGCGGCGAGCAGTACTTC. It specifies CSARVGTRGGEQYF.

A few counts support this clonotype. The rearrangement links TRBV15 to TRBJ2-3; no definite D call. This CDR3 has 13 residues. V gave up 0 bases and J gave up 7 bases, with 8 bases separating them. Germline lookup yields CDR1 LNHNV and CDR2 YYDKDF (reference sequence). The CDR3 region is CATSRDTPNTQYF. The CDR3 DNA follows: TGTGCCACCAGCAGAGATACGCCCAATACGCAGTATTTT.

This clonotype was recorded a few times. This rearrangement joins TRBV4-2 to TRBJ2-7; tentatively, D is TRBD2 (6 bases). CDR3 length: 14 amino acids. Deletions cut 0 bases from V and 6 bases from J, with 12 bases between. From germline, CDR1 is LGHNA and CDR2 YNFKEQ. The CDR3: CASSQDEGLGEQYF. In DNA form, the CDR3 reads TGTGCCAGCAGCCAAGATGAGGGACTGGGCGAGCAGTACTTC.

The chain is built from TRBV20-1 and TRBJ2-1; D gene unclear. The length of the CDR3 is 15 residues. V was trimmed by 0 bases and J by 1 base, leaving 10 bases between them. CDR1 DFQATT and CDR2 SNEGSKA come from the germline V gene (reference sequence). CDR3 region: CSARDVAGSYNEQFF. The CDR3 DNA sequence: TGCAGTGCTAGAGATGTGGCAGGATCCTACAATGAGCAGTTCTTC.